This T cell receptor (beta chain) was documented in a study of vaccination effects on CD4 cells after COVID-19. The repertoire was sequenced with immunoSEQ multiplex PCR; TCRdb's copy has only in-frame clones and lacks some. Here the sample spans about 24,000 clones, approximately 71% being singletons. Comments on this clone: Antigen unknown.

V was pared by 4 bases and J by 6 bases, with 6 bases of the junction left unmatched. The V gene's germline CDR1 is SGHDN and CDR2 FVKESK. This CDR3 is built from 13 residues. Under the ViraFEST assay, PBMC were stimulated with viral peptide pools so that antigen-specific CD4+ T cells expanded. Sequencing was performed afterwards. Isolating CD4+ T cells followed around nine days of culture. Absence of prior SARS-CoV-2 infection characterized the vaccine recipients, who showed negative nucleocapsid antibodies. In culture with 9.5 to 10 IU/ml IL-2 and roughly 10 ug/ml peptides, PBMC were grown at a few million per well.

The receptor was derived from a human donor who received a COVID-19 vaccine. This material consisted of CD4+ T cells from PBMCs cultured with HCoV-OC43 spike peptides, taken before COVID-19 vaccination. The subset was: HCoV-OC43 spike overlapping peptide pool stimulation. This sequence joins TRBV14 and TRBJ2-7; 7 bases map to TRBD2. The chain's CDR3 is CASSPRLASEQYF. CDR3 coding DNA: TGTGCCAGCAGCCCGCGACTAGCTAGCGAGCAGTACTTC.